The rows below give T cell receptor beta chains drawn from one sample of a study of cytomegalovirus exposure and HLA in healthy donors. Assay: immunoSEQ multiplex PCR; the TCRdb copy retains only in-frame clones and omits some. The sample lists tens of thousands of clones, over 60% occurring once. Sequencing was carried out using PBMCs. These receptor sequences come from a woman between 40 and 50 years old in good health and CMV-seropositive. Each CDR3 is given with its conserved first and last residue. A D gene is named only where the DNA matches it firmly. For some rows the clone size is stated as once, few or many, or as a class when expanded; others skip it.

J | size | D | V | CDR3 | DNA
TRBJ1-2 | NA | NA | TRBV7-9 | CASSHTGSNYGYTF | TGTGCCAGCAGCCACACAGGGTCTAACTATGGCTACACCTTC
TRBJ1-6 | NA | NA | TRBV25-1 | CASSESRSPLHF | TGTGCCAGCAGTGAATCTAGATCACCCCTCCACTTT
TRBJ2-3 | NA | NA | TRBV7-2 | CASAADIGTDTQYF | TGTGCCAGCGCTGCGGACATTGGGACAGATACGCAGTATTTT
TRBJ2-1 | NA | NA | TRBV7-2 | CASSLVRDIYNEQFF | TGTGCCAGCAGCTTAGTTCGGGACATCTACAATGAGCAGTTCTTC
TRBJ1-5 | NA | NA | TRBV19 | CASSISGNNQPQHF | TGTGCCAGTAGTATATCCGGGAACAATCAGCCCCAGCATTTT
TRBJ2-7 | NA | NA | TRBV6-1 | CASTRRAEAYEQYF | TGTGCCAGCACCCGACGGGCGGAGGCCTACGAGCAGTACTTC
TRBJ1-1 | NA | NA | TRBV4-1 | CASSQEVRGMNTEAFF | TGCGCCAGCAGCCAAGAAGTCCGCGGTATGAACACTGAAGCTTTCTTT
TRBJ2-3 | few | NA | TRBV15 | CATSRPPRGTQYF | TGTGCCACCAGCAGACCCCCAAGGGGGACGCAGTATTTT
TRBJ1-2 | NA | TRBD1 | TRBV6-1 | CASSLTGGDGYTF | TGTGCCAGCAGTCTGACAGGGGGCGATGGCTACACCTTC
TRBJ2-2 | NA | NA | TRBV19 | CASSILYTGELFF | TGTGCCAGTAGTATTCTCTACACCGGGGAGCTGTTTTTT
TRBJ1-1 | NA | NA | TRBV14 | CAGSQGPNTEAFF | TGTGCCGGATCACAGGGACCGAACACTGAAGCTTTCTTT
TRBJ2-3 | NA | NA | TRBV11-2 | CASSFLGWGTDTQYF | TGTGCCAGCAGCTTCCTCGGGTGGGGCACAGATACGCAGTATTTT